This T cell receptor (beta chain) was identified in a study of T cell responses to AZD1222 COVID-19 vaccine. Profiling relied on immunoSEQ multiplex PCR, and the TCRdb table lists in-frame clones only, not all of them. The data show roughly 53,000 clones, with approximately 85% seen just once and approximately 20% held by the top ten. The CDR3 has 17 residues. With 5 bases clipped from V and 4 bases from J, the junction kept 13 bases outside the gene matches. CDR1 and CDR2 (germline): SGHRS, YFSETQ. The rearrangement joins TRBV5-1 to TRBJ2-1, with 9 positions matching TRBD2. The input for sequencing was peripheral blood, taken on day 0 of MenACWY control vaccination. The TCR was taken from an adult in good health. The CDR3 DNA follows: TGCGCCAGCAGGTCTAGCGGGATATTGTCTGATTACAATGAGCAGTTCTTC. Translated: CASRSSGILSDYNEQFF.